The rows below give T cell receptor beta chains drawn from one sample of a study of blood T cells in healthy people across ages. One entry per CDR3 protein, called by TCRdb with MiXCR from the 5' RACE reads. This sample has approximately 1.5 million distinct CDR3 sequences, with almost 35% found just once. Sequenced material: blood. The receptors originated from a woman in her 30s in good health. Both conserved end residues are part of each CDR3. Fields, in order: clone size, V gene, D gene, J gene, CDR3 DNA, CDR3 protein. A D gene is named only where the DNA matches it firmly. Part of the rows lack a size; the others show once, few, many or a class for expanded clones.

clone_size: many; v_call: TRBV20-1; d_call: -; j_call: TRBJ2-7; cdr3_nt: TGCAGTGTGGAGGGGGCAAGAGAAGAGCAGTACTTC; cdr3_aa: CSVEGAREEQYF
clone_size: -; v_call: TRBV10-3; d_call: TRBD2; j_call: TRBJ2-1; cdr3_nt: TGTGCCATCAGTGCTGGACTAGCGGGAGGCCAGGAGCAGTTCTTC; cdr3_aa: CAISAGLAGGQEQFF
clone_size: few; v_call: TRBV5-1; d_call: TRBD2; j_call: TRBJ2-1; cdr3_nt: TGCGCCAGCAGGCTCTTGGCGGGAGGGCCCGATGAGCAGTTCTTC; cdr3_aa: CASRLLAGGPDEQFF
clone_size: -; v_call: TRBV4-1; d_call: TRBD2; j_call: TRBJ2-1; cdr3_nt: TGCGCCAGCAGCCAATCCGGACTAGCGGGGTATTACAATGAGCAGTTCTTC; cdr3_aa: CASSQSGLAGYYNEQFF
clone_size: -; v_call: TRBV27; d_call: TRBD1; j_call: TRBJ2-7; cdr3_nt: TGTGCCAGCAGTTTATCGCCGGGACAGGGGGTCCACGAGCAGTACTTC; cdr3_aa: CASSLSPGQGVHEQYF
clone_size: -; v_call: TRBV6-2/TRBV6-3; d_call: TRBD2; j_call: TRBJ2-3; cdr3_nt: TGTGCCAGCAGTTACGCGCTAGCGGGGACCGGGGATACGCAGTATTTT; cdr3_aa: CASSYALAGTGDTQYF
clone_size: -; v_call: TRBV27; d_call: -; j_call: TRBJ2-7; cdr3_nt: TGTGCCACCCGAACCAGACAAGGAACCTACGAGCAGTACTTC; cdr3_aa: CATRTRQGTYEQYF
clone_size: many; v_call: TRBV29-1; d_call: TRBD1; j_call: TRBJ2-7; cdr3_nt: TGCAGCGTTCTTCGGACAGGGCGGGAGCAGTACTTC; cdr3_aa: CSVLRTGREQYF
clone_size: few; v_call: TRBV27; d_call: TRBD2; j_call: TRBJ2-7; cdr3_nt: TGTGCCAGCAGTTCCAGGACTAGCGGAAACTACGAGCAGTACTTC; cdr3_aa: CASSSRTSGNYEQYF
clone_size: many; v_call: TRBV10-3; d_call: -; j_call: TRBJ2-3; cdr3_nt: TGTGCCTCCGGCTCAGATACGCAGTATTTT; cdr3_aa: CASGSDTQYF
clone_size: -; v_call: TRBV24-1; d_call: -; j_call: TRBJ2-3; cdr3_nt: TGTGCCACCAGTGTAGCTTCGCCCTCCGTCCTCACAGGTACGCAGTATTTT; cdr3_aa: CATSVASPSVLTGTQYF
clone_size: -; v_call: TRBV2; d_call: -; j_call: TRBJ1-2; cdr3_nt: TGTGCCAGCAGTGAAAACGGGGCTAACTATGGCTACACCTTC; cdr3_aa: CASSENGANYGYTF
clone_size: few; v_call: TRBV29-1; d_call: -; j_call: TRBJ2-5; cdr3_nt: TGCAGCGTTGGGGGCCAAGAGACCCAGGACTTC; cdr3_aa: CSVGGQETQDF
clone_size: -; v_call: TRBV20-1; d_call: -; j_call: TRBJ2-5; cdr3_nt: TGCAGTGCTAGAGATGGGCACTTGGGAGAGACCCAGTACTTC; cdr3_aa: CSARDGHLGETQYF
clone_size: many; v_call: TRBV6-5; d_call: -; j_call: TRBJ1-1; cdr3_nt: TGTGCCAGCAGTTCCGTCATGGGGGTAGAAGCTTTCTTT; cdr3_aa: CASSSVMGVEAFF
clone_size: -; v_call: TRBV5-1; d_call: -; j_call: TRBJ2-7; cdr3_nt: TGCGCCAGCAGCTTCGAGGGGGGAACCTACGAGCAGTACTTC; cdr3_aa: CASSFEGGTYEQYF
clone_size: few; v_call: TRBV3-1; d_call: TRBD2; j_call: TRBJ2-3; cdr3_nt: TGTGCCAGCAGAACTAGCGGGGGGCCCAGTACGCAGTATTTT; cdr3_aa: CASRTSGGPSTQYF
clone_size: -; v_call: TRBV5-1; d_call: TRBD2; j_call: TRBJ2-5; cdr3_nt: TGCGCCAGCAGCCCATTGGCGGGAGGGCAGTACTTC; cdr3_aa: CASSPLAGGQYF
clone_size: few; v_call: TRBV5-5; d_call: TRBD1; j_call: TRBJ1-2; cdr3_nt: TGTGCCAGCAGCCCGATGGGACAGAACTATGGCTACACCTTC; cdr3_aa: CASSPMGQNYGYTF
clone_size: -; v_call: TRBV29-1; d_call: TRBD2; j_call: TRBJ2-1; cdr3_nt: TGCAGCGTTGATTCCAGCGGGGGAGGCAATGAGCAGTTCTTC; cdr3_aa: CSVDSSGGGNEQFF
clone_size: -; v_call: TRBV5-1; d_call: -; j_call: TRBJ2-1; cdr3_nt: TGCGCCAGTAGGCCAGAATTGGGCAATGAGCAGTTCTTC; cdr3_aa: CASRPELGNEQFF
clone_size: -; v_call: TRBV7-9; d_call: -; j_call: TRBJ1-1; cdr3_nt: TGTGCCAGCAGCTTATTTGGCACGGGATCGGAAGCTTTCTTT; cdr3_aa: CASSLFGTGSEAFF
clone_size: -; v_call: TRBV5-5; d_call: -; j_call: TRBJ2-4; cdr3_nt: TGTACCAGCAGCCAGCAGGGGTATACGGTAAACATTCAGTACTTC; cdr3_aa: CTSSQQGYTVNIQYF
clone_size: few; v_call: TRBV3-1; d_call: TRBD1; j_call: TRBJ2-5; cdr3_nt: TGTGCCAGCAGCCCCGGACAGGGGCGGGGAGAGACCCAGTACTTC; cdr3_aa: CASSPGQGRGETQYF
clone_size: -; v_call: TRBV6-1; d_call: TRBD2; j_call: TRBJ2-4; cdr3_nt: TGTGCCAGCAGTGATCTACGGGGGCGGGAGGGCCGAGATTCTAAAAACATTCAGTACTTC; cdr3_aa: CASSDLRGREGRDSKNIQYF
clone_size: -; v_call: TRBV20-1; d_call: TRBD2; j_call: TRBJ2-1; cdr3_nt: TGCAGTGCTAGTCGGGACCAACAATCTAGCGGGGGGTCACCGCTATACAATGAGCAGTTCTTC; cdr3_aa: CSASRDQQSSGGSPLYNEQFF
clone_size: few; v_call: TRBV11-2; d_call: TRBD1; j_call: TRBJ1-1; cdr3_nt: TGTGCCAGCAGCGATAGGACAGGGGGCTTGGGTTTCTTT; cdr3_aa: CASSDRTGGLGFF
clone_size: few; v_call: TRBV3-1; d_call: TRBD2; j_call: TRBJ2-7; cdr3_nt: TGTGCCAGCAGCCAAGATCTTCGGACTAGCGGGGGCCTTCGCCCCTACGAGCAGTACTTC; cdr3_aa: CASSQDLRTSGGLRPYEQYF
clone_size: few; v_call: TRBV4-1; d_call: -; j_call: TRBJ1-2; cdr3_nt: TGCGCCAGCAGCCAAGACGAGGGGCTCCGTGGCTACACCTTC; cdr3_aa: CASSQDEGLRGYTF
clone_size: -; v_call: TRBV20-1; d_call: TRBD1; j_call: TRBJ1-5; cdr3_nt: TGCAGTGCCCGACAGGGCGTAAGTAGCAATCAGCCCCAGCATTTT; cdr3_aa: CSARQGVSSNQPQHF
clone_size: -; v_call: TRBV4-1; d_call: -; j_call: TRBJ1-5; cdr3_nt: TGCGCCAGCAGCCAAGATATAGCCTTCAATCAGCCCCAGCATTTT; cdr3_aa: CASSQDIAFNQPQHF
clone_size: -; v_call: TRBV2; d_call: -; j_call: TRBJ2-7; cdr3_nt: TGTGCCAGCAGCTACCGGGACACCGGGGAGCAGTACTTC; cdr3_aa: CASSYRDTGEQYF
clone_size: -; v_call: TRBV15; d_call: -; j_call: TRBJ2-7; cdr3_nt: TGTGCCACCAGCAGAGCACAGGGATACGAGCAGTACTTC; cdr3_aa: CATSRAQGYEQYF
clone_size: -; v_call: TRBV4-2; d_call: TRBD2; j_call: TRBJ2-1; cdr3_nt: TGTGCCAGCAGCCAAGATTTGAGAGCGGGGACTACTGATGAGCAGTTCTTC; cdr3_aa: CASSQDLRAGTTDEQFF
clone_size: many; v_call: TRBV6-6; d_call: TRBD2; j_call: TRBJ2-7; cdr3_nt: TGTGCCAGCAGCACCTGGGGGACTATCTCCTACGAGCAGTACTTC; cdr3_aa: CASSTWGTISYEQYF
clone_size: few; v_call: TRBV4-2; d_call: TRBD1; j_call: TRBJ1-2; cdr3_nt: TGTGCCAGCAGCCAGGGACAGAGCTACATTAACTATGGCTACACCTTC; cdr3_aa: CASSQGQSYINYGYTF